A single TCR beta chain is shown here with its context. V was clipped by 2 bases and J by 1 base, with 14 bases between them. CDR1 and CDR2 from the germline V gene are MNHEY and SVGAGI. The CDR3 runs 16 residues. This entry comes from a study of shared clonotypes between healthy human individuals. TCRdb's copy holds only in-frame clones and misses some; the assay was immunoSEQ multiplex PCR. The sample includes 950,000 to 1,100,000 clones, under 80% of them seen just once. The J gene is TRBJ1-1, the V gene TRBV6-5; perhaps TRBD1 as D (6 bases). This clonotype originated in a man aged 18 to 30 in good health. Sequenced input: memory CD4+ T cells sorted from blood. Subset: CD45RA-negative fraction. In nucleotides, the CDR3 is TGTGCCAGCAGTTACCTTTCGACAGGCAGGAACACTGAAGCTTTCTTT. As protein: CASSYLSTGRNTEAFF.